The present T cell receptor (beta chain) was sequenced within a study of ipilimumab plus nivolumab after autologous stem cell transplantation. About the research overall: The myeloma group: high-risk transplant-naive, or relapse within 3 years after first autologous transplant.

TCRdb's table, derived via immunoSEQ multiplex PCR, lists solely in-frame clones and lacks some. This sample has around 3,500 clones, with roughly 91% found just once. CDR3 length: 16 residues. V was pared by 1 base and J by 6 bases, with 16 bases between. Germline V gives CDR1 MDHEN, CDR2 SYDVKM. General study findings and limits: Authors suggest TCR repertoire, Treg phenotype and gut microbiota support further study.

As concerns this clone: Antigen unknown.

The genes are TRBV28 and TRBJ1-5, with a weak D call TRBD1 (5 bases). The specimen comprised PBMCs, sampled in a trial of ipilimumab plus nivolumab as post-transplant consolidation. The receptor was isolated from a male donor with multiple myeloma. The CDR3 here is CASSLSSGTRGQPQHF. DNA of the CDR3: TGTGCCAGCAGTTTATCCTCGGGGACGAGAGGTCAGCCCCAGCATTTT.